This T cell receptor (beta chain) was profiled in a study of glioma-infiltrating T cells after dendritic cell vaccination. Time point meaning: after dendritic cell vaccination, including at tumor progression/relapse. Findings of the study overall: Few patients contributed both blood and tumor specimens.

The immunoSEQ assay amplified TCRB CDR3 from up to roughly 2 ug DNA. Measured with immunoSEQ multiplex PCR; TCRdb has only the in-frame clones, and not every one. The sample carries 75,000 to 95,000 clones, 80% to 90% recorded once. CDR1 and CDR2 (germline): MNHEY, SMNVEV (reference sequence). The CDR3 has 17 amino acids. V was shortened by 4 bases and J by 5 bases, with 20 bases between the two germline ends. Worth noting for this clone: Its antigen remains unknown.

The chain is built from TRBV27 and TRBJ2-2; a possible D gene is TRBD2 (6 bases). Source: blood, taken after dendritic cell vaccination. The sequence derives from a human donor with glioblastoma. Written as DNA, the CDR3 is TGTGCCAGCAGTTCCTATCCCTGGTGGGAGGCGACCGGGGAGCTGTTTTTT. Protein sequence: CASSSYPWWEATGELFF.